This T cell receptor beta chain was sequenced for a study of tumor-infiltrating lymphocytes in primary liver carcinoma. Background on the study: Tumors, staged T1-T3 N0M0, spanned roughly 4 to 10 cm.

Findings and limits, study-wide: Tumor top-250-clone fractions significantly exceeded those of blood (p = 0.039). Pairs comparing tumor with adjacent tissue or blood overlapped less than pairs drawn from tumor regions.

Unsorted whole blood yielded the blood RNA, and germline DNA was also extracted. What was collected before surgery was 3.5 to 5 milliliters of peripheral blood. Concerning this clonotype itself: No antigen is known for it. Its ends do not fully match the called genes, so a read error is possible.

Using a constant-region primer together with ProtoScript II reverse transcriptase, TCR beta cDNA was made from 500 ng of total RNA. Slightly modified ARM-PCR served as the procedure for the TCR beta libraries. These libraries came from three rounds of nested multiplex PCR. The two initial PCR rounds, about 9 cycles each, used TRBV1-TRBV30 forward and C-beta reverse primers. Each CDR3 protein is one row after TCRdb ran MiXCR on the multiplex PCR reads. Of hundreds of thousands of distinct CDR3 sequences detected, roughly 60% appear once; the ten largest clones hold more than 15%. The CDR3 is made up of 15 amino acids. CDR1 MDHEN and CDR2 SYDVKM come from the germline V gene.

Sequences were obtained from peripheral blood. The chain has TRBV28 and TRBJ1-1; D is ambiguous. The origin of this receptor is a woman aged 25 to 39 with primary liver carcinoma and hepatitis B virus infection. CDR3 sequence (DNA): TGTGCCAGCAGTTTAGGGGTGGGGTCCACGGCCCAGTCGCGGTTT. Translation: CASSLGVGSTAQSRF.